This TCR beta chain was identified in a study of vaccination and CD4 T cells after COVID-19 (dated by TCRdb to the early 2020s). Background for the entire study: Convalescent patients had a positive SARS-CoV-2 result on nasal swab PCR, and of these patients, about ten had mild disease and one had severe disease. Each participant got two doses of either the Pfizer-BioNTech BNT162b2 vaccine (n=8) or the Moderna mRNA-1273 vaccine (n=2). As controls, cultures received a CEFX viral epitope pool (the positive control), an HIV-1 Nef peptide pool (the negative control), or no peptide at all. The convalescent cohort included six males and four females, with two Hispanic individuals, seven Caucasians, two Asians and one multiracial person. Post-COVID blood samples were collected from convalescent patients a median of around 96 days after diagnosis, with a range of about 30 to 161 days. Post-vaccine blood samples were collected a median of approximately 72 days after the second vaccine dose, ranging from about 13 to 250 days. The spike-specific CD4+ TCR repertoire was compared before and after mRNA vaccination in over nine COVID-19 convalescent patients and a few infection-naive healthy vaccine recipients. For stimulating the cultures, overlapping spike peptide pools were used, derived from SARS-CoV-2 as well as from the common cold coronaviruses HCoV-NL63, HCoV-OC43 and HCoV-229E. Broad study findings and their caveats: In convalescent patients, a median approximately 89% of post-vaccine SARS-CoV-2-reactive clones were detected only after vaccination, suggesting vaccine-specific priming. An increase in the median number of SARS-CoV-2-reactive clonotypes from around 20 after infection to 38 after vaccination was observed, but the change was not found to be significant. Only a relatively small number of convalescent patients were included in the study, and early timepoints following natural infection were not analyzed. In convalescent patients, nearly all vaccine-specific clones (304 of 307) were found to be mono-reactive for SARS-CoV-2 spike rather than cross-reactive with common cold coronaviruses.

With regard to this clonotype: What this receptor recognizes is not known. No base qualities exist here, and no much larger clone lies one base off it.

Explained via the paper, the treatment or condition label denotes: approximately 11-day PBMC culture with coronavirus spike peptide pools or control peptides (ViraFEST assay). The ViraFEST assay, used in the study, expanded antigen-specific T cells with peptide pools and then identified the expanded clonotypes through TCR sequencing. The convalescent patients' positive SARS-CoV-2 PCR tests were from March to December 2020, which was before the Alpha, Beta and Delta variants emerged in the United States. PBMCs were cultured at about 2 million per well in IMDM supplemented with about 5% human AB serum and around 9.5 IU/ml IL-2, with around 10 ug/ml peptide pools added. On days 3 and 7, half of the culture medium was replaced with fresh IL-2-containing medium. CD4+ T cells were isolated after 10 days of culture through negative selection using the EasySep CD4+ T cell isolation kit. Ficoll-Paque Plus gradient centrifugation was used to isolate PBMCs from whole blood, and the isolated PBMCs were then either used fresh or cryopreserved at -140C. Each culture condition was generally run in triplicate wells.

Here V drops 7 bases and J drops 1 base, and the junction holds 11 bases not matched to any gene. The cysteine opens and the phenylalanine closes a CDR3 of 16 amino acids. Only the CDR3 part of the read is kept: 48 bases, read in frame from the first base. From a lookup of the germline V gene, CDR1 and CDR2 are SNHLY and FYNNEI. Libraries came from PCR. DNA from cultured CD4+ T cells underwent TCR sequencing with the Oncomine TCR Beta short-read assay at the Johns Hopkins FTIC core. The QIAamp micro DNA kit was used to extract genomic DNA from the cultured CD4+ T cells. Oncomine TCR Beta libraries made from cultured CD4+ T cells were pooled using unique dual indexes and sequenced on an Illumina iSeq 100. The paper's data handling went like this. Non-productive sequences were filtered out, and CDR3s that did not start with C, did not end with F or W, or were shorter than 7 amino acids were discarded. The MANAFEST web application was used to identify antigen-specific clonotypes by comparing peptide-stimulated wells against reference wells and other culture wells. Positive clones required FDR below 0.05, an odds ratio above 5, and productive frequency above 0.1% in at least two of three replicate wells. Cross-reactive clonotypes were defined as significantly expanded in both SARS-CoV-2 spike wells and at least one common cold coronavirus spike condition. Using R version 3.6.1, CDR3 homology was evaluated through Levenshtein distances (stringdist) along with unrooted phylogenetic trees (ape). The public reads were reanalyzed by TCRdb: fastp trimming at Q25, MiXCR alignment, in-frame beta chains only. Rows merge per CDR3 protein into single entries with the most common DNA and genes. These V and J calls derive from TCRdb rather than the authors' analysis. In this sample the table shows around 19,000 distinct CDR3 sequences, roughly 46% of which occur a single time. The ten largest clones represent roughly 6.3% of the sample.

The rearrangement combines TRBV2 with TRBJ1-1, and TRBD1 matches 8 of the central bases. This receptor was obtained from a human donor who had recovered from COVID-19. Sequences were derived from CD4+ T cells from blood, cultured in vitro, sampled before SARS-CoV-2 vaccination. The CDR3 is CASNSWTGWSNTEAFF. The DNA reads TGTGCCAGCAATAGCTGGACAGGGTGGTCGAACACTGAAGCTTTCTTT.